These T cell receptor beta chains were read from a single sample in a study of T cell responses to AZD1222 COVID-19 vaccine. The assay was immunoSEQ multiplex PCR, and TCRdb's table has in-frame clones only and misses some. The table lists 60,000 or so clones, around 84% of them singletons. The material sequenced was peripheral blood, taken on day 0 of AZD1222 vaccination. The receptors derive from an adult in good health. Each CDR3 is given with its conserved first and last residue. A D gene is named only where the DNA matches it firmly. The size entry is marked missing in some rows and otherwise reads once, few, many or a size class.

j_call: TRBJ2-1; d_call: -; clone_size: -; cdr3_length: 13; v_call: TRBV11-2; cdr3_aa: CASSRWDDNEQFF; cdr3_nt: TGTGCCAGCAGTAGGTGGGATGACAATGAGCAGTTCTTC
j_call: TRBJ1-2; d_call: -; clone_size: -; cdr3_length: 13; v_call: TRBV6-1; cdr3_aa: CASSDSNGYGYTF; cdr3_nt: TGTGCCAGCAGTGATAGCAACGGCTATGGCTACACCTTC
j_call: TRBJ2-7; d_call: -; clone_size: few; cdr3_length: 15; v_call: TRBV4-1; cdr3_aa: CASSALWRGSYEQYF; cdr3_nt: TGCGCCAGCAGCGCCCTTTGGCGGGGATCCTACGAGCAGTACTTC
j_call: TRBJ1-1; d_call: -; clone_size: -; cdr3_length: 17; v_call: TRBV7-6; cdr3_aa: CASSLDRQGAGNTEAFF; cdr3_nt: TGTGCCAGCAGCTTAGATCGGCAGGGCGCAGGGAACACTGAAGCTTTCTTT
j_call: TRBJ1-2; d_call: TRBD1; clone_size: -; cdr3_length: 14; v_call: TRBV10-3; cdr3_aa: CAISDDRGGYGYTF; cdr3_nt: TGTGCCATCAGTGACGACAGGGGAGGGTATGGCTACACCTTC
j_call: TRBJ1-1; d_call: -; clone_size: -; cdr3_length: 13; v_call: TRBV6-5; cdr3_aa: CASSYSPRDEAFF; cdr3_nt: TGTGCCAGCAGTTACTCCCCCCGGGATGAAGCTTTCTTT
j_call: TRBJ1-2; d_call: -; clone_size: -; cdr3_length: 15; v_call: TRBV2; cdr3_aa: CASRREQGLIAGYTF; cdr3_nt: TGTGCCAGCAGACGAGAACAGGGCCTGATTGCTGGCTACACCTTC
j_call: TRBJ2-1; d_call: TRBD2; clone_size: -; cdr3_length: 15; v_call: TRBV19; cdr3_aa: CASSIRSGRMNEQFF; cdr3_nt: TGTGCCAGTAGTATTCGTAGCGGGAGGATGAATGAGCAGTTCTTC
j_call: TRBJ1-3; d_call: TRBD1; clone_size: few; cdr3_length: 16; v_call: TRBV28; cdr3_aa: CASSLPTGSSGNTIYF; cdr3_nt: TGTGCCAGCAGTTTACCGACAGGGAGCTCTGGAAACACCATATATTTT
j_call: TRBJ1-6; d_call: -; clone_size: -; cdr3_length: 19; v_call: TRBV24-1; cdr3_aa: CATSDYYDRQSSYNSPLHF; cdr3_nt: TGTGCCACCAGTGACTATTACGACAGGCAGAGCTCCTATAATTCACCCCTCCACTTT
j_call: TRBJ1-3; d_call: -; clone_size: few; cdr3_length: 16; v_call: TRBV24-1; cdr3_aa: CATSDPSGGPGNTIYF; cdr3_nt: TGTGCCACCAGTGATCCGAGTGGGGGCCCTGGAAACACCATATATTTT
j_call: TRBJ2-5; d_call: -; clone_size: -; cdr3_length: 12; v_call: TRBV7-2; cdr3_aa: CASSLAAWTQYF; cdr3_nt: TGTGCCAGCAGCTTAGCCGCCTGGACCCAGTACTTC
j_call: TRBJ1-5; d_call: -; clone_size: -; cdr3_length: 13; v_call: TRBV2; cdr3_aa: CASSEGVMQPQHF; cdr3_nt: TGTGCCAGCAGTGAGGGGGTCATGCAGCCCCAGCATTTT
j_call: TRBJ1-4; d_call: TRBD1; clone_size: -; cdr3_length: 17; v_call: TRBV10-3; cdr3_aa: CAISAGSGQGFNEKLFF; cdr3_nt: TGTGCCATCAGTGCGGGATCCGGACAGGGATTTAATGAAAAACTGTTTTTT
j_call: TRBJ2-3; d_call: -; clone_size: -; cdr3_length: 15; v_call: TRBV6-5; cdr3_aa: CASSLQGNSVDTQYF; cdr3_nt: TGTGCCAGCAGCTTACAGGGAAATAGTGTAGATACGCAGTATTTT
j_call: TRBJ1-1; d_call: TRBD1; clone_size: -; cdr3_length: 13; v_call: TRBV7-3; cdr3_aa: CASSFTGGTEAFF; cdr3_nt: TGTGCCAGCAGCTTTACAGGGGGCACTGAAGCTTTCTTT
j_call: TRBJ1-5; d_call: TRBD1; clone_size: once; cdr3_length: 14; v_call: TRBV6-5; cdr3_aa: CASRPGQLSQPQHF; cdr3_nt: TGTGCCAGCCGGCCGGGACAGTTAAGTCAGCCCCAGCATTTT
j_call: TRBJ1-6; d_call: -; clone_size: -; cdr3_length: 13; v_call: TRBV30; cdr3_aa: CAWSLKRNSPLHF; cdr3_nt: TGTGCCTGGAGTCTTAAGAGGAATTCACCCCTCCACTTT
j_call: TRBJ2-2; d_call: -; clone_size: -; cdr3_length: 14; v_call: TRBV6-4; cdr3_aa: CASKPRENTGELFF; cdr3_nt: TGTGCCAGTAAACCCCGTGAGAACACCGGGGAGCTGTTTTTT
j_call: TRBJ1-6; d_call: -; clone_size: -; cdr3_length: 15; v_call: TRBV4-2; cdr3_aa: CASSQVLLPNSPLHF; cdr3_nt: TGTGCCAGCAGCCAAGTCTTACTCCCTAATTCACCCCTCCACTTT
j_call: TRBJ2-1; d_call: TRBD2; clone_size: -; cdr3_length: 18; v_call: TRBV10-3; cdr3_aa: CAISEVGLADALYNEQFF; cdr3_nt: TGTGCCATCAGTGAGGTGGGACTAGCGGACGCCCTATACAATGAGCAGTTCTTC
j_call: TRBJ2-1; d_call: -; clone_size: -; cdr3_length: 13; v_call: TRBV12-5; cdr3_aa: CASGLRGWNEQFF; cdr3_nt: TGTGCTAGTGGTTTGAGGGGTTGGAATGAGCAGTTCTTC
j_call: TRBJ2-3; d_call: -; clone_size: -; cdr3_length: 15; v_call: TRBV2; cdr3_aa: CASSEAGASTDTQYF; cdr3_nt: TGTGCCAGCAGTGAAGCGGGAGCCAGCACAGATACGCAGTATTTT
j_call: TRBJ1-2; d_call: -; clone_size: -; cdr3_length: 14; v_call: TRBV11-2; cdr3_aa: CASREVGQLYGYTF; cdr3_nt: TGTGCCAGCAGGGAAGTGGGTCAGTTGTATGGCTACACCTTC
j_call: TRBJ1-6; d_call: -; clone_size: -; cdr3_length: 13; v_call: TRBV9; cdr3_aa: CASSVRGGSPLHF; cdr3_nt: TGTGCCAGCAGCGTAAGGGGGGGGTCACCCCTCCACTTT